This passage covers 15 T cell receptor beta chains from one sample sequenced in a study of cytomegalovirus exposure and HLA in healthy donors. The PCR was carried out with 60 Vbeta primers and 13 Jbeta primers. Data came from immunoSEQ multiplex PCR; TCRdb stores just in-frame clones and leaves some out. This table has about 96,000 clones, roughly 74% appearing once. Sequenced input: PBMCs. The source of these receptors is a female donor in good health and CMV-seropositive.

In this sample, this clone turned up once. This rearrangement joins TRBV4-2 to TRBJ2-3, with a possible D match to TRBD2 (5 bases). Per the germline V gene, CDR1 is LGHNA and CDR2 is YNFKEQ. V was cut by 1 base and J by 3 bases, with 5 bases left in between. This CDR3 comprises 13 residues. DNA of the CDR3: TGTGCCAGCAGCCAAGCGGGGACAGATACGCAGTATTTT. Its translation is CASSQAGTDTQYF.

The gene calls are TRBV6-5 and TRBJ2-1; perhaps TRBD2 as D (6 bases). V dropped 8 bases and J dropped 4 bases, with 15 bases sitting between them. The CDR3 runs 14 residues. Germline V CDR1 and CDR2: MNHEY, SVGAGI. The CDR3 is CASQQRREYNEQFF. CDR3 coding DNA: TGTGCCAGCCAACAAAGACGGGAGTACAATGAGCAGTTCTTC.

V usage is TRBV29-1 and J usage is TRBJ2-3; 9 nucleotides match TRBD2. V shed 7 bases, J shed 2 bases, and the junction held 13 bases outside the gene matches. Germline loops: CDR1 SQVTM, CDR2 ANQGSEA. This CDR3 has 16 amino acids. This chain's CDR3 is CSATGPAGGATDTQYF. The CDR3 nucleotides read TGCAGCGCCACTGGTCCTGCGGGGGGGGCCACAGATACGCAGTATTTT.

This chain uses TRBV25-1 with TRBJ2-7, with 14 bases identical to TRBD2. The CDR3 covers 17 residues. Losses at the gene ends were 6 bases for V and 3 bases for J; bases not matched to a gene: 10. In germline, CDR1 is MGHDK, CDR2 SYGVNS. Here the CDR3 reads CASRPGLAGAKDYEQYF. CDR3 DNA sequence: TGTGCCAGCAGGCCGGGACTAGCGGGAGCGAAGGACTACGAGCAGTACTTC.

The chain combines TRBV30 with TRBJ1-2, with 10 bases matching TRBD1. This CDR3 contains 13 residues. Germline CDR1 and CDR2: GTSNPN and SVGIG (reference sequence). V was clipped by 8 bases and J by 6 bases; unmatched bases: 9. CDR3 loop: CASWGGTGDGYTF. The CDR3 coding sequence is TGTGCCAGTTGGGGGGGGACAGGGGATGGCTACACCTTC.

This clone showed up just a few times. V gene TRBV10-3 combines with J gene TRBJ1-1, with D perhaps TRBD1 (6 bases). CDR1 and CDR2 (germline): ENHRY, SYGVKD. V dropped 11 bases and J dropped 5 bases, with 21 bases sitting between them. This CDR3 spans 14 amino acids. The CDR3: CASQGTGKKTEAFF. The CDR3 DNA reads as TGTGCCTCCCAAGGTACAGGGAAGAAGACTGAAGCTTTCTTT.

This clone was detected only once. The rearrangement links TRBV30 to TRBJ2-6, with a weak D call TRBD2 (5 bases). The CDR3 spans 15 residues. Trimming took off 4 bases at V and 4 bases at J, with 14 bases between the two ends. From germline, CDR1 is GTSNPN and CDR2 SVGIG (reference sequence). The CDR3 DNA follows: TGTGCCTGGAATGTAAGGGTAGCGGGGGCCAACGTCCTGACTTTC. Its translation: CAWNVRVAGANVLTF.

The chain links TRBV4-3 to TRBJ1-2; 7 bases fit TRBD1. The CDR3 runs 12 residues. Germline trimming cut 1 base from V and 7 bases from J; bases unmatched to any gene: 0. CDR1 and CDR2 from the germline V gene are LGHNA and YSLEER. The CDR3 loop is CASSQAGGGYTF. In nucleotides, the CDR3 is TGCGCCAGCAGCCAAGCAGGGGGTGGCTACACCTTC.

The chain couples TRBV4-2 to TRBJ1-5; weak D call: TRBD1 (5 bases). This CDR3 spans 17 amino acids. V was clipped by 0 bases and J by 0 bases, with 12 bases between them. The V gene's germline CDR1 is LGHNA and CDR2 YNFKEQ. CDR3 nucleotide sequence: TGTGCCAGCAGCCAAGATTTACGGGGGAATAGCAATCAGCCCCAGCATTTT. Translated: CASSQDLRGNSNQPQHF.

This chain's CDR3 is CASSLRLPYNEQFF. The CDR3 bases are TGTGCCAGCAGTTTAAGACTACCCTACAATGAGCAGTTCTTC. The chain has TRBV28 and TRBJ2-1, with D perhaps TRBD2 (5 bases). The V gene lost 2 bases and the J gene lost 2 bases, with 7 bases spanning the gap. The length of the CDR3 is 14 residues. Germline CDR1 reads MDHEN; CDR2 reads SYDVKM.

The sample holds a few counts of this clone. V is TRBV6-5 and J is TRBJ1-2, with 7 positions matching TRBD1. Germline V gene data show CDR1 as MNHEY and CDR2 as SVGAGI. This CDR3 spans 15 amino acids. Germline trimming cut 2 bases from V and 1 base from J; bases unmatched to any gene: 4. The CDR3 DNA reads TGTGCCAGCAGTTACCGGACAGGAAGTAACTATGGCTACACCTTC. Protein: CASSYRTGSNYGYTF.

J is TRBJ1-1 and V is TRBV19, with TRBD1 matching over 7 bases. Germline loops: CDR1 LNHDA, CDR2 SQIVND (reference sequence). The CDR3 runs 14 residues. Losses at the gene ends were 5 bases for V and 4 bases for J; bases not matched to a gene: 7. The CDR3 loop reads CASSDRAVGTEAFF. The CDR3 DNA is TGTGCCAGTAGTGACAGGGCAGTTGGCACTGAAGCTTTCTTT.

This chain links TRBV28 with TRBJ1-2, with D possibly matching TRBD1 (6 bases). The germline V gene has CDR1 MDHEN and CDR2 SYDVKM. CDR3 size: 15 residues. V lost 5 bases, J lost 7 bases, and 20 bases lay in between. CDR3 residues: CASSIPTGGGGGYTF. The CDR3 DNA reads as TGTGCCAGCAGTATACCGACAGGCGGCGGGGGTGGCTACACCTTC.

The chain employs TRBV4-1 and TRBJ1-4, with 10 bases lining up with TRBD1. Germline V gives CDR1 MGHRA, CDR2 YSYEKL. The CDR3 totals 16 residues. V lost 4 bases to trimming and J lost 6 bases; unmatched junction nucleotides: 8. The CDR3 region has the DNA TGCGCCAGCAGCCGGTCTGAAGGGACAGGGGATGAAAAACTGTTTTTT. This gives the protein CASSRSEGTGDEKLFF.

This sequence joins TRBV6-6 and TRBJ1-2; the D is unclear. Looked up from germline, CDR1 is MNHNY and CDR2 is SVGAGI (reference sequence). Trimming pared 6 bases from V and 4 bases from J, leaving 12 bases between. The length of the CDR3 is 13 residues. The DNA for the CDR3 is TGTGCCAGCAGCCCCCAGAGGTCCTATGGCTACACCTTC. Its protein is CASSPQRSYGYTF.